This T cell receptor (beta chain) appears in the sequencing data of a study of CD8+ T cells in alopecia areata. Concerning this clone: Other nucleotide sequences from this sample produce the same CDR3.

RNA extraction was followed by reverse transcription into cDNA, which acted as the sequencing template. Only in-frame clones appear in the TCRdb table, and some are missing; sequencing was by immunoSEQ multiplex PCR. This sample has approximately 150,000 clones, with around 57% found just once. The germline CDR1 and CDR2 sequences are MDHEN and SYDVKM. This CDR3 has 13 amino acids. Trimming pared 3 bases from V and 0 bases from J, leaving 3 bases between. Material for sequencing was CD4+ T cells sorted from blood. This clonotype was sampled from a human donor in good health. V gene TRBV28 combines with J gene TRBJ1-5; D not resolved. The CDR3 is CASSFDSNQPQHF. Here the CDR3 DNA reads TGTGCCAGCAGTTTCGATAGCAATCAGCCCCAGCATTTT.